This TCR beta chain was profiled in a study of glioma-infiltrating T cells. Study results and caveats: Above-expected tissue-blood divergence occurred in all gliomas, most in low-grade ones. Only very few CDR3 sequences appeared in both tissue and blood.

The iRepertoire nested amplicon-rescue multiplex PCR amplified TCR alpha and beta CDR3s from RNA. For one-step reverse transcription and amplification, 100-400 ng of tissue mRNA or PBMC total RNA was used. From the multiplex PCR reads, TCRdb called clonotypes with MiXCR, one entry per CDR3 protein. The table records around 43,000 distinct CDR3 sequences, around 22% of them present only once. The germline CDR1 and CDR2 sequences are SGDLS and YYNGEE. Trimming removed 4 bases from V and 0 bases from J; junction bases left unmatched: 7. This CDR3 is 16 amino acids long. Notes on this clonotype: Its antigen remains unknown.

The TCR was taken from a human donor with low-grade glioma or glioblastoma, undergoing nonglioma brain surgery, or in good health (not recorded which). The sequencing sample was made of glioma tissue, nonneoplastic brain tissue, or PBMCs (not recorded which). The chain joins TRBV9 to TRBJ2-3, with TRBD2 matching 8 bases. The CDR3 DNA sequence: TGTGCCAGCAGCTCCAGTAGCGGGACTAGCACAGATACGCAGTATTTT. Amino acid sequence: CASSSSSGTSTDTQYF.